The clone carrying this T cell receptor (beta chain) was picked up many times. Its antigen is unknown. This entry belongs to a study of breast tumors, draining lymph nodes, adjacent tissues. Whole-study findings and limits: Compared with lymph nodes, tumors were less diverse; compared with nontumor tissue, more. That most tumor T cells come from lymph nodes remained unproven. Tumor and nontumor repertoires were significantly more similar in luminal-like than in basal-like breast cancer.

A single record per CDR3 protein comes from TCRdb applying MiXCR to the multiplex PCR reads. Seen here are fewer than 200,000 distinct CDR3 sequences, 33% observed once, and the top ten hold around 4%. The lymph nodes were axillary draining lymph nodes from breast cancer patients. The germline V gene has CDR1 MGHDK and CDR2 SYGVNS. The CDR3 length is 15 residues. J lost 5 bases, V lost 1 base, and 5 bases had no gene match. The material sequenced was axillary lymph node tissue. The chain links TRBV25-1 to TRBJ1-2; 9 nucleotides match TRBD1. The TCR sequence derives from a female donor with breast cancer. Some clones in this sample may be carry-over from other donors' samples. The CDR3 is CASSEFGTGNYGYTF. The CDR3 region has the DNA TGTGCCAGCAGTGAATTCGGGACAGGGAATTATGGCTACACCTTC.